The 21 T cell receptor beta chains below were found in one sample sequenced in a study of a mutant IDH1 vaccine in newly diagnosed glioma. Time point defined: week 11, during vaccination. All doses held 300 ug of mutant IDH1 20-mer peptide, with topical imiquimod. Their antigens remain unidentified. Profiled with immunoSEQ multiplex PCR; TCRdb holds only in-frame clones, not every one. The table has roughly 30,000 clones, roughly three quarters seen once; the top ten hold approximately 25%. Sequenced material: PBMCs, taken from a glioma patient whose treatment included an IDH1 peptide vaccine. Receptor source: a man aged 25 to 40 with glioma.

This chain connects TRBV5-1 to TRBJ1-2; 11 bases fit TRBD1. The CDR3 extends over 15 amino acids. The germline V gene has CDR1 SGHRS and CDR2 YFSETQ. Germline trimming cut 4 bases from V and 7 bases from J; bases unmatched to any gene: 9. For the CDR3, the DNA is TGCGCCAGCAGCCCGGACCCGGGGACAGGGGGTGGCTACACCTTC. This translates into CASSPDPGTGGGYTF.

The chain joins TRBV10-3 to TRBJ1-1; D remains unclear. CDR1 is ENHRY, CDR2 SYGVKD, per germline. CDR3 size: 11 residues. Trimming left V 11 bases short and J 1 base short, with 8 bases between. CDR3 in DNA: TGTGCCGCGACGGGGAACACTGAAGCTTTCTTT. This encodes CAATGNTEAFF.

This clone came up once. This rearrangement joins TRBV5-1 to TRBJ2-6; D unclear. V shed 4 bases and J shed 0 bases, with 5 bases lying between them. The CDR3 has 14 residues. Germline V CDR1 and CDR2: SGHRS, YFSETQ. The CDR3 reads CASSPGSGANVLTF. CDR3 sequence (DNA): TGCGCCAGCAGCCCGGGCTCTGGGGCCAACGTCCTGACTTTC.

CDR3 region: CASSSLDRKETQYF. CDR3 coding DNA: TGTGCCAGCAGCTCATTGGACAGAAAAGAGACCCAGTACTTC. This chain links TRBV7-2 with TRBJ2-5; tentative D call: TRBD1 (6 bases). Germline lookup yields CDR1 SGHTA and CDR2 FQGNSA. V dropped 4 bases and J dropped 3 bases, with 12 bases sitting between them. CDR3 length equals 14 residues.

The chain has TRBV4-2 and TRBJ2-7; D may be TRBD2 (5 bases). Germline assignment: CDR1 LGHNA and CDR2 YNFKEQ. This CDR3 has 15 amino acids. Trimming stripped 0 bases from V and 2 bases from J, with 11 bases between. The CDR3 loop reads CASSQDLEEPYEQYF. In DNA form, the CDR3 reads TGTGCCAGCAGCCAAGATCTGGAGGAGCCCTACGAGCAGTACTTC.

The chain links TRBV5-1 to TRBJ1-1, with D possibly TRBD1 on 5 matching bases. The CDR3 has 15 amino acids. V lost 0 bases and J lost 1, with 10 bases in between. Germline lookup yields CDR1 SGHRS and CDR2 YFSETQ. In DNA form, the CDR3 reads TGCGCCAGCAGCTTGGAAGGGGCGGAGAACACTGAAGCTTTCTTT. This gives the protein CASSLEGAENTEAFF.

V gene TRBV4-1 combines with J gene TRBJ1-2; D is perhaps TRBD1 (5 bases). This CDR3 contains 17 residues. Between the trimmed V and J ends, which lost 1 base and 3 bases, there was a span of 18 bases. Germline lookup yields CDR1 MGHRA and CDR2 YSYEKL. In DNA form, the CDR3 reads TGCGCCAGCAGCCAAGTATACCGGGACTCCAGGGACTATGGCTACACCTTC. Amino acids: CASSQVYRDSRDYGYTF.

The chain is built from TRBV7-3 and TRBJ1-6; maybe TRBD1 (6 bases). The V end lost 1 base, the J end lost 9 bases, and 13 bases lay between the germline ends. Germline V gene data show CDR1 as SGHTA and CDR2 as FQGTGA. The CDR3 runs 15 residues. DNA of the CDR3: TGTGCCAGCAGCTTAAATGGCCAGGGGATTTCACCCCTCCACTTT. Translated, it gives CASSLNGQGISPLHF.

This chain uses TRBV29-1 with TRBJ2-7; 7 bases agree with TRBD2. CDR1 is SQVTM, CDR2 ANQGSEA, per germline. This CDR3 is built from 14 residues. With 6 bases clipped from V and 6 bases from J, the junction kept 14 bases outside the gene matches. The CDR3, as DNA: TGCAGCGTCGTACCTCTCTTAGCGGGTGGCGAGCAGTACTTC. As protein: CSVVPLLAGGEQYF.

The V call is TRBV27, the J call TRBJ2-1; no definite D call. CDR1 is MNHEY and CDR2 is SMNVEV in the germline V gene (reference sequence). There are 14 residues in the CDR3. The V and J ends lost 0 bases and 8 bases respectively, with 11 bases between them. CDR3 in amino acids: CASSLSPPTHEQFF. DNA of the CDR3: TGTGCCAGCAGTTTATCACCCCCAACCCATGAGCAGTTCTTC.

The chain has TRBV29-1 and TRBJ2-7; D gene ambiguous. The CDR3 is made up of 9 amino acids. The germline V gene has CDR1 SQVTM and CDR2 ANQGSEA. The CDR3 loop is CTHSYEQYF. The CDR3, as DNA: TGCACCCACTCCTACGAGCAGTACTTC.

The V and J genes are TRBV28 and TRBJ1-1, with D hard to call. The germline V gene encodes CDR1 MDHEN and CDR2 SYDVKM. The CDR3 contains 15 residues. With 5 bases removed from V and 5 bases from J, the gap between germline ends came to 18 bases. The CDR3 DNA sequence: TGTGCCAGCAGTCCTTACCTGTTGGCACGGACTGAAGCTTTCTTT. Protein: CASSPYLLARTEAFF.

The gene calls are TRBV2 and TRBJ2-4, with no clear D. Germline V gives CDR1 SNHLY, CDR2 FYNNEI. V dropped 5 bases and J dropped 1 base, with 3 bases sitting between them. This CDR3 spans 12 amino acids. CDR3: CASSSAKNIQYF. CDR3 DNA: TGTGCCAGCAGTAGCGCCAAAAACATTCAGTACTTC.

V is TRBV2 and J is TRBJ2-7, with D uncertain. This CDR3 is 13 amino acids long. The V gene's germline CDR1 is SNHLY and CDR2 FYNNEI. Trimming stripped 8 bases from V and 7 bases from J, with 18 bases between. CDR3 region: CASPGRDSVEQYF. CDR3 nucleotides: TGTGCCAGCCCTGGACGTGATAGTGTTGAGCAGTACTTC.

The V gene is TRBV18, the J gene TRBJ2-5; perhaps D is TRBD1 or TRBD2 (7 bases each). The V gene's germline CDR1 is KGHSH and CDR2 LQKENI. V lost 2 bases and J 5 bases, leaving 15 bases between the germline ends. There are 15 residues in the CDR3. CDR3 bases: TGTGCCAGCTCACCAACTGGGACAGCGGGGGAGACCCAGTACTTC. Protein: CASSPTGTAGETQYF. Full variable domain (missing parts from reference TRBV18 and TRBJ2-5): NAGVMQNPRHLVRRRGQEARLRCSPMKGHSHVYWYRQLPEEGLKFMVYLQKENIIDESGMPKERFSAEFPKEGPSILRIQQVVRGDSAAYFCASSPTGTAGETQYFGPGTRLLVL.

This chain uses TRBV7-8 with TRBJ2-1; 9 bases are a match to TRBD2. The CDR3 spans 18 residues. Germline CDR1 and CDR2: SGHVS and FQNEAQ. J lost 6 bases, V lost 3 bases, and 15 bases had no gene match. Here the CDR3 DNA reads TGTGCCAGCAGCTTTAGGATCGCGGGAGGGCCTGGTAGCAATGAGCAGTTCTTC. It translates to CASSFRIAGGPGSNEQFF.

This rearrangement joins TRBV28 to TRBJ1-1; maybe TRBD1 (6 bases). The V end was cut by 7 bases, the J end by 1 base, with 13 bases between. The V gene's germline CDR1 is MDHEN and CDR2 SYDVKM. The CDR3 is 14 amino acids. CDR3 coding DNA: TGTGCCAGCACTGCTGGGACACAGAACACTGAAGCTTTCTTT. This gives the protein CASTAGTQNTEAFF.

The chain's CDR3 is CASSYGMGRSGEQYF. CDR3 in DNA: TGCGCCAGCAGCTACGGGATGGGACGGTCGGGTGAGCAGTACTTC. The chain is built from TRBV4-3 and TRBJ2-7; tentatively, D is TRBD1 or TRBD2 (5 bases each). The CDR3 extends over 15 amino acids. CDR1 and CDR2 from the germline V gene are LGHNA and YSLEER. Trimming stripped 5 bases from V and 7 bases from J, with 21 bases between.

V usage is TRBV30 and J usage is TRBJ2-3; D possibly corresponds to TRBD1 (5 bases). The CDR3 covers 15 residues. Germline V gene lookup returns CDR1 GTSNPN and CDR2 SVGIG (reference sequence). V lost 2 bases and J 9 bases, leaving 21 bases between the germline ends. The CDR3 is CAWSTADMAMGTQYF. The CDR3 DNA reads TGTGCCTGGAGTACGGCGGACATGGCGATGGGGACGCAGTATTTT. The full variable domain, its missing parts supplied by reference TRBV30 and TRBJ2-3, is SQTIHQWPATLVQPVGSPLSLECTVEGTSNPNLYWYRQAAGRGLQLLFYSVGIGQISSEVPQNLSASRPQDRQFILSSKKLLLSDSGFYLCAWSTADMAMGTQYFGPGTRLTVL.

This clone occurred once. The V call is TRBV29-1, the J call TRBJ2-5; unclear D gene. CDR1 SQVTM and CDR2 ANQGSEA come from the germline V gene. The CDR3 consists of 14 residues. V lost 0 bases, J lost 1 base, and 9 bases lay in between. The DNA for the CDR3 is TGCAGCGTTGAAGATCCGAGGACCCAAGAGACCCAGTACTTC. Amino acids: CSVEDPRTQETQYF.

V usage is TRBV2 and J usage is TRBJ1-2, with D tentatively TRBD1 (5 bases). Germline-derived CDR1 and CDR2 are SNHLY and FYNNEI. The CDR3 is 14 amino acids. V was trimmed by 3 bases and J by 0 bases, leaving 8 bases between them. The CDR3 loop reads CASSDDSANYGYTF. The DNA of the CDR3 is TGTGCCAGCAGTGACGACAGCGCTAACTATGGCTACACCTTC.